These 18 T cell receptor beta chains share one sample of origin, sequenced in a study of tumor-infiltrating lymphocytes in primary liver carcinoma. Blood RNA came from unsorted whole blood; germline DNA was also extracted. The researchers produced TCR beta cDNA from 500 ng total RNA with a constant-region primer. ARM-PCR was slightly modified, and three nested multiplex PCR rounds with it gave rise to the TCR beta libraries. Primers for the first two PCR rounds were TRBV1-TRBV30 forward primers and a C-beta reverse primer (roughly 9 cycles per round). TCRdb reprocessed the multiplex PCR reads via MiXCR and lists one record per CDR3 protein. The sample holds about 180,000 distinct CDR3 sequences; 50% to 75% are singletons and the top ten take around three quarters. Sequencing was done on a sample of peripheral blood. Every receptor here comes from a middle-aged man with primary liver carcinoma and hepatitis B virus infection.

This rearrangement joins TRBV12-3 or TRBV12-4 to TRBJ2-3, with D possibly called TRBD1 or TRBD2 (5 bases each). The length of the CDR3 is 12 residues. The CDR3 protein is CSLGPYTDTQYF. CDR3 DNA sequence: TGTTCCCTGGGACCTTATACAGATACGCAGTATTTT.

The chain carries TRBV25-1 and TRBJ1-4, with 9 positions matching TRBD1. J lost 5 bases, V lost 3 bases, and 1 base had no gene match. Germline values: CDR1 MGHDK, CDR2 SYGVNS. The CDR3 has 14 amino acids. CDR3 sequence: CASSEGQGNEKLFF. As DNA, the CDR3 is TGTGCCAGCAGTGAGGGACAGGGAAATGAAAAACTGTTTTTT.

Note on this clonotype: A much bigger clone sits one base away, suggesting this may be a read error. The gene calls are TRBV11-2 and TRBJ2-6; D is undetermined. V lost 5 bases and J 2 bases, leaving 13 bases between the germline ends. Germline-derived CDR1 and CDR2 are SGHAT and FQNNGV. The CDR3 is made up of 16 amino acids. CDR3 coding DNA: TGTGCCAGCAGCCTATTACGATCGGCTGGGGCCAACGTCCTGACTTTC. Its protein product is CASSLLRSAGANVLTF.

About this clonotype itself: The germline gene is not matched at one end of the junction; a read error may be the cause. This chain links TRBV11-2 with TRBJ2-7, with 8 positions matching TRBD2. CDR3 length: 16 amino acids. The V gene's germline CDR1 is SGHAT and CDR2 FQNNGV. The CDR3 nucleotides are TGTGCCAGCAGCCTCGGTACTAGCGGCTCTGTCTACGATCAGTACTTC. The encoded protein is CASSLGTSGSVYDQYF.

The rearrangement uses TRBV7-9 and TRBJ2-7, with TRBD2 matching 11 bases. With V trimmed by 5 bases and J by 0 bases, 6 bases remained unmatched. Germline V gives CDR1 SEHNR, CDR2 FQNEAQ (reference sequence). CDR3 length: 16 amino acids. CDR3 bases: TGTGCCAGCAGCGCCGGGACTAGCGGACGCTCCTACGAGCAGTACTTC. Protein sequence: CASSAGTSGRSYEQYF.

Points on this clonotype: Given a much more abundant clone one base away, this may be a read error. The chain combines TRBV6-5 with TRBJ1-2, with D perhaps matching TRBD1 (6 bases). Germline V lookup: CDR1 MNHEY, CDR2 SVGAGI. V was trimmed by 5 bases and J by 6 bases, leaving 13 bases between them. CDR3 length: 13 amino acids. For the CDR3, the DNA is TGTGCCAGCAGTCACGTACAGGGAGATGGCTACACCTTC. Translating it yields CASSHVQGDGYTF.

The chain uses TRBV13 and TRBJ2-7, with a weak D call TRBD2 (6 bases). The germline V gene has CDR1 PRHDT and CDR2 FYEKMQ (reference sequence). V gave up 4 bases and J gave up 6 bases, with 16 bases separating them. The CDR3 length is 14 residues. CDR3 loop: CASSWRVGTLEQYF. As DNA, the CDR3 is TGTGCCAGCAGCTGGAGAGTCGGGACTCTCGAGCAGTACTTC.

CDR3 in amino acids: CASSVRTGGYEQYF. The CDR3 bases are TGTGCCAGCAGTGTACGGACAGGGGGCTACGAGCAGTACTTC. This chain uses TRBV6-1 with TRBJ2-7; TRBD1 matches at 10 bases. Looked up from germline, CDR1 is MNHNS and CDR2 is SASEGT. The CDR3 is made up of 14 amino acids. J gave up 3 bases and V 4 bases, and 3 bases lay outside the gene matches.

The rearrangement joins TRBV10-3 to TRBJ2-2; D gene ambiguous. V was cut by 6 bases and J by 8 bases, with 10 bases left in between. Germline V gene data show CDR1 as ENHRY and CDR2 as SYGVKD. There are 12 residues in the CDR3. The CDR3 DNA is TGTGCCATCAGAGACTTTCCGGGGGAGCTGTTTTTT. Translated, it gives CAIRDFPGELFF.

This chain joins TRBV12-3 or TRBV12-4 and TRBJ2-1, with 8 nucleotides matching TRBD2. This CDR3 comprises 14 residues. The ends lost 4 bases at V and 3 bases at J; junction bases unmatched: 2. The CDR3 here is CASSCTSGYNEQFF. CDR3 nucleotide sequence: TGTGCCAGCAGTTGTACTAGCGGCTACAATGAGCAGTTCTTC.

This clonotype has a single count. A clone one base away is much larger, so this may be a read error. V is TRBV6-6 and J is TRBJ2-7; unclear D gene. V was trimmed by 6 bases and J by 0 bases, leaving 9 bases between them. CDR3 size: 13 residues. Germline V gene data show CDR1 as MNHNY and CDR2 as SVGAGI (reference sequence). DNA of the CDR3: TGTGCCAGCAGCCGCAGGAGCTCCTACGAGCAGTACTTC. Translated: CASSRRSSYEQYF.

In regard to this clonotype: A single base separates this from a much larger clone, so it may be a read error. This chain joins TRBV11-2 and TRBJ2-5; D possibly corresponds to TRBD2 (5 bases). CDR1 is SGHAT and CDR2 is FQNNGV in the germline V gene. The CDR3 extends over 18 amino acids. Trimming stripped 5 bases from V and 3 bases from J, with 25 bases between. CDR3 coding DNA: TGTGCCAGCAGCCCTAGATATGATCGGAGCGGACCTAAAGAGACCCAGTACTTC. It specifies CASSPRYDRSGPKETQYF.

CDR3 residues: CASSLPDRDDEQFF. The CDR3 nucleotides are TGTGCCAGCAGCCTCCCGGACAGGGACGATGAGCAGTTCTTC. The chain is built from TRBV7-9 and TRBJ2-1; TRBD1 matches 8 bases. Trimming took 5 bases from V and 8 from J; bases not matched to a gene: 8. The germline V gene has CDR1 SEHNR and CDR2 FQNEAQ (reference sequence). There are 14 residues in the CDR3.

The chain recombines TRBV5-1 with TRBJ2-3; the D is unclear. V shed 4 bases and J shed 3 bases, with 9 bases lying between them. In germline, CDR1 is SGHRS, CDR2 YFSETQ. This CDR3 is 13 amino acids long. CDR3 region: CASSGPPTDTQYF. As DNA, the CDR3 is TGCGCCAGCAGCGGTCCCCCAACAGATACGCAGTATTTT.

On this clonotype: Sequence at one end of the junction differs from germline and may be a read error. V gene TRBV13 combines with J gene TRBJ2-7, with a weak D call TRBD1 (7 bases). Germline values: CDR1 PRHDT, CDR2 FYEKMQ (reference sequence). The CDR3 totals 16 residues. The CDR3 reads CAGSRGQTKDRYEQYF. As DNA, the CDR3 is TGTGCCGGCAGCCGGGGGCAAACTAAGGACAGGTACGAGCAGTACTTC.

The CDR3 region has the DNA TGTGCCATCAGAGACGGACAGTGGGGGGAAAAACTGTTTTTT. Protein sequence: CAIRDGQWGEKLFF. The chain combines TRBV10-3 with TRBJ1-4, with D tentatively TRBD1 (6 bases). V was cut by 6 bases and J by 8 bases, with 16 bases left in between. The CDR3 loop spans 14 amino acids. CDR1 ENHRY and CDR2 SYGVKD come from the germline V gene.

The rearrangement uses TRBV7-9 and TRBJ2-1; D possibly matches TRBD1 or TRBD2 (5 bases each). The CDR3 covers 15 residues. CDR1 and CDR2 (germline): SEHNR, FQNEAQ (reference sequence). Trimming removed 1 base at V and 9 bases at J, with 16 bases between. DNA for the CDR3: TGTGCCAGCAGCTTAGGGGGGACCCTGGAGGCTGAGCAGTTCTTC. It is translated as CASSLGGTLEAEQFF.

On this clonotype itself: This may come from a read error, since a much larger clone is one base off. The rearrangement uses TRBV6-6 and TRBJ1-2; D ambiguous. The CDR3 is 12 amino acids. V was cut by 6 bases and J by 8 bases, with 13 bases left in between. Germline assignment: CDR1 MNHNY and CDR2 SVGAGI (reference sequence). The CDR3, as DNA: TGTGCCAGCAGCCGCCGGACGGCCGGCTACACCTTC. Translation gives CASSRRTAGYTF.